A single sample is the source of the 19 T cell receptor beta chains below, sequenced in a study of regulatory T cells in long-lasting Graves disease. iRepertoire HTBI primers and Arm-PCR of CDR3 regions built TCR beta libraries. TCRdb recomputed calls from the multiplex PCR reads with MiXCR, one row per CDR3 protein. The sample records 550,000 to 650,000 distinct CDR3 sequences, 15% to 20% being singletons. The sample's time point: newly diagnosed GD, antithyroid drugs for less than 3 months. The TCR library was made from RNA extracted from PBMCs. These same data were also listed under a study on T cells in Graves' hyperthyroidism and ophthalmopathy.

Material: peripheral blood mononuclear cells (PBMCs), obtained at new diagnosis, from a patient treated with antithyroid drugs. These receptors were collected from a man between 18 and 29 years old with Graves disease.

This clonotype has only a few counts. The J gene is TRBJ2-5, the V gene TRBV20-1; TRBD1 might be the D (5 bases). The CDR3 extends over 12 amino acids. Germline CDR1 and CDR2: DFQATT and SNEGSKA (reference sequence). Trimming took off 4 bases at V and 4 bases at J, with 10 bases between the two ends. The CDR3 region has the DNA TGCAGTGCTAACCCAGGGTTAGAGACCCAGTACTTC. Its protein product is CSANPGLETQYF.

This clonotype was counted only a few times. The chain links TRBV6-1 to TRBJ1-5; 9 bases fit TRBD1. The germline gives CDR1 MNHNS, CDR2 SASEGT. Trimming cost V 3 bases and J 5 bases; bases outside gene matches: 5. The CDR3 loop spans 15 amino acids. The CDR3 here is CASSDTGQGYQPQHF. The CDR3 DNA reads TGTGCCAGCAGTGACACTGGACAGGGGTATCAGCCCCAGCATTTT.

At least ten counts were recorded for this clonotype. The CDR3 DNA follows: TGTGCCACCTCGGTCGGAGGGGTGGGGAACACTGAAGCTTTCTTT. It translates to CATSVGGVGNTEAFF. V gene TRBV24-1 combines with J gene TRBJ1-1; the D gene is possibly TRBD1 (5 bases). The CDR3 spans 15 residues. From germline, CDR1 is KGHDR and CDR2 SFDVKD. V dropped 9 bases and J dropped 1 base, with 17 bases sitting between them.

The chain recombines TRBV5-1 with TRBJ2-7; 7 bases align to TRBD1. Trimming cost V 1 base and J 3 bases; bases outside gene matches: 7. Germline-derived CDR1 and CDR2 are SGHRS and YFSETQ. The CDR3 extends over 15 amino acids. The CDR3 here is CASSLNSGDSYEQYF. CDR3 bases: TGCGCCAGCAGCTTGAATTCAGGGGACAGCTACGAGCAGTACTTC.

The rearrangement uses TRBV28 and TRBJ1-2, with TRBD1 identical over 9 bases. The CDR3 length is 14 residues. The germline CDR1 and CDR2 sequences are MDHEN and SYDVKM. J gave up 8 bases and V 5 bases, and 9 bases lay outside the gene matches. CDR3 coding DNA: TGTGCCAGCAGTACAGGGGGCCCCCCGAACGGCTACACCTTC. Encoded protein: CASSTGGPPNGYTF.

The table lists this clonotype with many counts. CDR3: CASSLQGALLYGYTF. The DNA for the CDR3 is TGTGCCAGCAGTTTACAGGGGGCGCTTCTCTATGGCTACACCTTC. J is TRBJ1-2 and V is TRBV12-3 or TRBV12-4; TRBD1 agrees at 8 bases. The CDR3 loop spans 15 amino acids. J was trimmed by 4 bases and V by 2 bases; bases with no gene match: 6.

This clonotype was observed a few times. This chain uses TRBV4-1 with TRBJ2-4; TRBD2 aligns across 12 bases. Germline V gives CDR1 MGHRA, CDR2 YSYEKL. This CDR3 is built from 19 residues. V shed 4 bases and J 2 bases; nucleotides not matched to a gene: 12. The CDR3 nucleotides read TGCGCCAGCAGCCGGACTAGCGGGACATCGACGGCTCCCAAAAACATTCAGTACTTC. It yields the protein CASSRTSGTSTAPKNIQYF.

This clonotype was counted between two and nine times. This chain links TRBV7-9 with TRBJ1-1; unclear D gene. Germline-derived CDR1 and CDR2 are SEHNR and FQNEAQ (reference sequence). This CDR3 is 13 amino acids long. Trimming took 4 bases from V and 3 from J, leaving 9 bases between them. CDR3 bases: TGTGCCAGCAGCTCCGAAAAGTACACTGAAGCTTTCTTT. Amino acids: CASSSEKYTEAFF.

As regards this clonotype: This clone may be a read error of a much larger clone one base away. This chain uses TRBV5-1 with TRBJ2-7, with 7 bases identical to TRBD2. Germline V lookup: CDR1 SGHRS, CDR2 YFSETQ. The CDR3 covers 17 residues. The CDR3, as DNA: TGCGCCAGCAGCTCACAATCCTTCGGAGCGGGAATCTACGTGCAGTACTTC. It encodes CASSSQSFGAGIYVQYF. Full variable domain (rest looked up from reference TRBV5-1 and TRBJ2-7): KAGVTQTPRYLIKTRGQQVTLSCSPISGHRSVSWYQQTPGQGLQFLFEYFSETQRNKGNFPGRFSGRQFSNSRSEMNVSTLELGDSALYLCASSSQSFGAGIYVQYFGPGTRLTVT.

The sample holds many counts of this clonotype. The chain links TRBV5-1 to TRBJ1-4, with TRBD1 as a possible D gene (5 bases). This CDR3 contains 14 residues. V was pared by 4 bases and J by 8 bases, with 15 bases between. The germline V gene encodes CDR1 SGHRS and CDR2 YFSETQ. The CDR3 region is CASSQGNNGEKLFF. As DNA, the CDR3 is TGCGCCAGCAGCCAGGGAAATAATGGGGAAAAACTGTTTTTT.

This chain joins TRBV5-1 and TRBJ1-4, with D unresolved. Trimming pared 0 bases from V and 4 bases from J, leaving 7 bases between. Germline V gene sequence: CDR1 SGHRS, CDR2 YFSETQ. The length of the CDR3 is 14 residues. CDR3 coding DNA: TGCGCCAGCAGCTTGGCTAGTGGTAATGAAAAACTGTTTTTT. Its translation: CASSLASGNEKLFF.

The chain has TRBV5-6 and TRBJ2-7; TRBD1 aligns across 8 bases. Germline-derived CDR1 and CDR2 are SGHDT and YYEEEE. V was pared by 1 base and J by 5 bases, with 5 bases of the junction left unmatched. The length of the CDR3 is 14 residues. CDR3 in DNA: TGTGCCAGCAGCTTGTTGGACAGGGCAAACGAGCAGTACTTC. Encoded protein: CASSLLDRANEQYF.

In its sample, this clonotype was seen many times. The genes are TRBV5-1 and TRBJ1-5; perhaps TRBD1 as D (6 bases). The CDR3 has 15 amino acids. V was cut by 4 bases and J by 2 bases, with 13 bases left in between. Germline CDR1 reads SGHRS; CDR2 reads YFSETQ. This CDR3 is CASSETGIGNQPQHF. Here the CDR3 DNA reads TGCGCCAGCAGCGAAACAGGGATCGGCAATCAGCCCCAGCATTTT.

The chain carries TRBV30 and TRBJ2-1; D unresolved. Germline V CDR1 and CDR2: GTSNPN, SVGIG (reference sequence). The CDR3 totals 17 residues. Trimming removed 0 bases from V and 0 bases from J, with 15 bases in between. The CDR3: CAWSVVDAESSYNEQFF. CDR3 DNA: TGTGCCTGGAGTGTAGTAGATGCGGAGAGCTCCTACAATGAGCAGTTCTTC.

This clonotype was recorded many times. The chain uses TRBV12-3 or TRBV12-4 and TRBJ1-2; 12 nucleotides align to TRBD1. The CDR3 extends over 13 amino acids. With V trimmed by 10 bases and J by 7 bases, 7 bases remained unmatched. The chain's CDR3 is CATPGQGASGYTF. The CDR3 DNA is TGTGCCACCCCGGGACAGGGGGCCTCTGGCTACACCTTC.

This clonotype has at least ten counts. The chain recombines TRBV5-1 with TRBJ1-1; D gene uncertain. The CDR3 has 16 amino acids. Germline V gene lookup returns CDR1 SGHRS and CDR2 YFSETQ. V was clipped by 2 bases and J by 1 base, with 15 bases between them. The CDR3 DNA reads TGCGCCAGCAGCTTCCAGATTATCGGGGAGAACACTGAAGCTTTCTTT. It codes for CASSFQIIGENTEAFF. The whole variable domain, remainder taken from reference TRBV5-1 and TRBJ1-1, is KAGVTQTPRYLIKTRGQQVTLSCSPISGHRSVSWYQQTPGQGLQFLFEYFSETQRNKGNFPGRFSGRQFSNSRSEMNVSTLELGDSALYLCASSFQIIGENTEAFFGQGTRLTVV.

This chain uses TRBV19 with TRBJ1-5; 9 bases are shared with TRBD1. With V trimmed by 3 bases and J by 5 bases, 8 bases remained unmatched. From germline, CDR1 is LNHDA and CDR2 SQIVND (reference sequence). The CDR3 is 16 residues long. This chain's CDR3 is CASSIKQGALDQPQHF. The CDR3 DNA reads TGTGCCAGTAGTATTAAACAGGGGGCGCTGGATCAGCCCCAGCATTTT. Drawing the rest from reference TRBV19 and TRBJ1-5, the complete variable domain is DGGITQSPKYLFRKEGQNVTLSCEQNLNHDAMYWYRQDPGQGLRLIYYSQIVNDFQKGDIAEGYSVSREKKESFPLTVTSAQKNPTAFYLCASSIKQGALDQPQHFGDGTRLSIL.

V gene TRBV5-1 combines with J gene TRBJ2-2; 9 nucleotides match TRBD1. Germline assignment: CDR1 SGHRS and CDR2 YFSETQ. J lost 6 bases, V lost 4 bases, and 7 bases had no gene match. The CDR3 extends over 15 amino acids. CDR3 nucleotide sequence: TGCGCCAGCAGCAAAGGACAGGGGCACCCCGGGGAGCTGTTTTTT. Translation: CASSKGQGHPGELFF.

Only a few counts were recorded for this clonotype. The gene calls are TRBV5-1 and TRBJ2-3, with D uncertain. The CDR3 spans 15 residues. Germline assignment: CDR1 SGHRS and CDR2 YFSETQ. V lost 0 bases to trimming and J lost 6 bases, with 14 bases between them. CDR3 in DNA: TGCGCCAGCAGCTTGGGCCTTGTTTCTGGGGATACGCAGTATTTT. It codes for CASSLGLVSGDTQYF.